The sequence of this TCR beta chain was determined in a study of cytomegalovirus exposure and HLA in healthy donors. The table came from immunoSEQ multiplex PCR; TCRdb's copy has only in-frame clones and leaves some out. The sample has over 150,000 clones, roughly nine tenths seen once. Germline V gene sequence: CDR1 SGHAT, CDR2 FQNNGV. The length of the CDR3 is 17 residues. V lost 1 base and J lost 3, with 17 bases in between. Sequences were obtained from PBMCs. The chain combines TRBV11-2 with TRBJ2-3; maybe TRBD1 (5 bases). The receptor comes from a woman under 30 in good health and CMV-seropositive. DNA of the CDR3: TGTGCCAGCAGCTTAGGGGCAGGGTTTCTGGCGACAGATACGCAGTATTTT. Its protein is CASSLGAGFLATDTQYF.